This TCR beta chain stems from a study of blood T cell repertoires in COVID-19. Germline lookup yields CDR1 LNHDA and CDR2 SQIVND (reference sequence). The CDR3 covers 14 residues. Between the trimmed V and J ends, which lost 7 bases and 8 bases, there was a span of 18 bases. Using immunoSEQ multiplex PCR, the repertoire was profiled, and TCRdb retains in-frame clones only, with some absent. The repertoire has 390,000 or so clones, 70% to 90% of them found once; the top ten carry 3%. The rearrangement joins TRBV19 to TRBJ2-1; maybe TRBD1 (6 bases). Source material: peripheral blood. The sequence was collected from a young woman with COVID-19, enrolled during active disease. The CDR3 reads CASKFLQGDDEQFF. The CDR3 DNA follows: TGTGCCAGTAAATTCTTACAGGGCGATGATGAGCAGTTCTTC.